This TCR beta chain was profiled in a study of OX40 agonist ivuxolimab in advanced cancers. Background on the whole study: The costimulatory receptor OX40 (CD134) was targeted by ivuxolimab, a fully human IgG2 agonistic monoclonal antibody. Intravenous ivuxolimab was administered to patients every 2 weeks at six dose levels: 0.01, 0.1, 0.3, 1.5, 3 and 10 mg/kg. In the dose-escalation cohort, approximately 80% of patients were male, and the mean age was around 60 years with a range of roughly 20 to 85. The paper covers the monotherapy dose-escalation part of the phase I ivuxolimab trial, which included N = 52 patients. Partial responses occurred in three dose-escalation patients, of whom one had hepatocellular carcinoma and two had cutaneous melanoma. Peripheral TCRbeta sequencing was intended to test whether TCR sequence diversity was altered and clonal T-cell expansion was caused by ivuxolimab. Of the 50 to 55 dose-escalation patients, hepatocellular carcinoma was present in about 20, melanoma in approximately 15, renal cell carcinoma in 9 and head and neck cancer in 9. Prior anti-PD-1, anti-PD-L1 or anti-CTLA-4 therapy was permitted, and checkpoint inhibitors had been received by under 50% of dose-escalation patients. General findings and caveats noted by the study authors: Partial responders in the 0.1-3.0 mg/kg groups had among the lowest normalized peripheral clonal expansion, especially among CD8+ T cells. The antigen specificity of the clonally expanded peripheral T cells was not determined. Clonal expansion of both CD4+ and CD8+ blood T cells was observed from baseline to week 6 at doses 0.1 to 3.0 mg/kg. Low levels of normalized T-cell clonal expansion were also seen in some patients who did not respond. On average, CD8+ T cells showed more expanded clones than CD4+ T cells after ivuxolimab.

The trial excluded patients who had a history of autoimmune disease or who were on systemic immunosuppression. Peripheral blood for TCR sequencing was drawn from every dose cohort at baseline, at cycle 4 day 1 and at cycle 7 day 1. The samples were drawn from a first-in-human, open-label, multicenter phase I dose-escalation trial of ivuxolimab. Adults with locally advanced or metastatic head and neck squamous cell, hepatocellular, melanoma or renal cell carcinoma were enrolled in the trial. Before TCR sequencing, CD4+ and CD8+ T cells were separately sorted from peripheral blood. A remark on this clone: Its antigen is unknown. Base qualities were left out, and no much larger clone turns up one base away.

After removal of 6 bases from V and 5 bases from J, the junction retains 10 bases not matched to a gene. The germline V gene specifies LGHNT as CDR1 and FRNRAP as CDR2. The CDR3 spans 16 residues, from the cysteine through the phenylalanine. Only the CDR3 DNA stays, 48 bases, in frame from base 1. Genomic DNA was isolated from the sorted cells so that the TCRbeta CDR3 region could be sequenced. The immunoSEQ Assay was used for sequencing of TCRbeta CDR3 regions. TCRdb mirrors the immuneACCESS table, restricted to in-frame sequences. Some clones are absent from its copies; in checked studies, under half trace to an unresolved V gene, and the reason for the others is unknown. Counted in this sample were 65,000 to 80,000 clones; about 89% of them appeared once. Of the sample, 2.2% is held by the ten largest clones.

The TCR sequence derives from an adult with an advanced solid tumor such as melanoma, head and neck, liver or kidney cancer. This specimen was CD4+ or CD8+ T cells sorted from blood, taken in a trial of the OX40 agonist ivuxolimab. The rearrangement joined TRBV12-5 to TRBJ2-2; 9 bases in between match TRBD1. This receptor has the CDR3 CASGPPRQGGTGELFF. The sequence in DNA is TGTGCTAGTGGGCCTCCGAGACAGGGGGGGACCGGGGAGCTGTTTTTT.